These 21 T cell receptor beta chains originate from one sample sequenced in a study of blood T cell repertoires in COVID-19 (dated by TCRdb to 2020 to 2021). Preparation of the library involved the immunoSEQ multiplex PCR assay. This immuneACCESS table, as held by TCRdb, lists in-frame sequences with V and J called but not all clones. Of the missing ones, under half trace to an unresolved V gene in checked studies; the others have no known cause. The sample data list a few hundred thousand clones, and 83% of these were observed just once. Roughly 7.4% of the sample is held by the ten biggest clonotypes. Sequenced input: peripheral blood. These receptors originate from a woman aged 50 to 65 with acute or convalescent COVID-19.

This clone was detected only a few times. This chain joins TRBV2 and TRBJ2-4, with D perhaps TRBD1 (7 bases). Germline V gene lookup returns CDR1 SNHLY and CDR2 FYNNEI. The CDR3 runs 12 residues. Trimming shortened V by 6 bases and J by 10 bases, and 13 bases separated the two germline ends. CDR3 loop: CASREGQTIQYF. In DNA form, the CDR3 reads TGTGCCAGCAGGGAGGGACAGACGATTCAGTACTTC.

This chain uses TRBV15 with TRBJ1-6; D is ambiguous. V was shortened by 5 bases and J by 8 bases, with 16 bases between the two germline ends. Germline CDR1 reads LNHNV; CDR2 reads YYDKDF (reference sequence). The CDR3 runs 15 residues. CDR3 region: CATSDGNWGDSPLHF. The CDR3 nucleotides are TGTGCCACCAGCGACGGCAATTGGGGAGATTCACCCCTCCACTTT.

The chain employs TRBV28 and TRBJ2-6; D is possibly TRBD1 (6 bases). Trimming took off 6 bases at V and 2 bases at J, with 8 bases between the two ends. The CDR3 length is 14 residues. Germline lookup yields CDR1 MDHEN and CDR2 SYDVKM. The CDR3 bases are TGTGCCAGCAGACCAGGGGCTGGGGCCAACGTCCTGACTTTC. As protein: CASRPGAGANVLTF.

This chain joins TRBV7-2 and TRBJ1-4; D is ambiguous. Per germline, CDR1 SGHTA and CDR2 FQGNSA. The V end was cut by 1 base, the J end by 0 bases, with 6 bases between. The CDR3 is made up of 15 amino acids. CDR3 DNA sequence: TGTGCCAGCAGCTTAGGGGCCACAACTAATGAAAAACTGTTTTTT. It yields the protein CASSLGATTNEKLFF.

The chain uses TRBV10-3 and TRBJ1-1; D is unclear. Trimming removed 3 bases at V and 1 base at J, with 12 bases between. This CDR3 spans 15 amino acids. The germline V gene has CDR1 ENHRY and CDR2 SYGVKD. The DNA of the CDR3 is TGTGCCATCAGTGATATCGCGAGCCAGAACACTGAAGCTTTCTTT. Protein product: CAISDIASQNTEAFF.

This sequence joins TRBV6-5 and TRBJ2-1; tentatively, D is TRBD1 (6 bases). Trimming left V 6 bases short and J 15 bases short, with 21 bases between. The CDR3 has 13 amino acids. The germline V gene has CDR1 MNHEY and CDR2 SVGAGI. The CDR3 nucleotides read TGTGCCAGCAGGACCGTTAATTGGGGGCGTCCGTTCTTC. Translation: CASRTVNWGRPFF.

The chain employs TRBV20-1 and TRBJ2-1; 10 bases agree with TRBD2. V was clipped by 3 bases and J by 5 bases; unmatched bases: 7. The CDR3 totals 15 residues. CDR1 DFQATT and CDR2 SNEGSKA come from the germline V gene (reference sequence). In DNA form, the CDR3 reads TGCAGTGCTAGTTCCCTAGCGGGGGATAACAATGAGCAGTTCTTC. Translated, it gives CSASSLAGDNNEQFF.

The chain is built from TRBV10-3 and TRBJ1-1; TRBD1 agrees at 7 bases. Germline trimming cut 6 bases from V and 11 bases from J; bases unmatched to any gene: 6. In germline, CDR1 is ENHRY, CDR2 SYGVKD. The CDR3 covers 11 residues. The CDR3 coding sequence is TGTGCCATCAGGGGACAGAGTAAGGCTTTCTTT. Translated: CAIRGQSKAFF.

In this sample, this clone turned up a few times. This chain uses TRBV7-9 with TRBJ1-1, with a possible D match to TRBD1 (5 bases). Trimming cost V 2 bases and J 5 bases, with 9 bases left between them. The CDR3 extends over 13 amino acids. Germline V CDR1 and CDR2: SEHNR, FQNEAQ (reference sequence). The CDR3: CASSLSGGTEAFF. CDR3 nucleotides: TGTGCCAGCAGCTTATCGGGGGGAACTGAAGCTTTCTTT.

The chain is built from TRBV7-8 and TRBJ1-4; D not resolved. This CDR3 has 17 residues. Trimming cost V 1 base and J 11 bases, with 23 bases left between them. The V gene's germline CDR1 is SGHVS and CDR2 FQNEAQ. CDR3: CASSLVMPLGAVGKLFF. In DNA, the CDR3 is TGTGCCAGCAGCTTAGTCATGCCCTTAGGTGCGGTCGGTAAACTGTTTTTT.

This clone appeared a few times. This sequence joins TRBV5-1 and TRBJ1-3, with TRBD1 matching over 8 bases. Germline V gives CDR1 SGHRS, CDR2 YFSETQ. The CDR3 is 16 amino acids. Trimming took 0 bases from V and 2 from J; bases not matched to a gene: 4. The CDR3 reads CASSLVGTGAGNTIYF. The CDR3 region has the DNA TGCGCCAGCAGCTTGGTTGGGACAGGAGCTGGAAACACCATATATTTT.

CDR3 in amino acids: CASSAPGLAGADTQYF. CDR3 coding DNA: TGTGCCAGCAGCGCCCCGGGACTAGCGGGAGCTGATACGCAGTATTTT. V and J are TRBV7-9 and TRBJ2-3; 14 positions agree with TRBD2. Trimming cost V 5 bases and J 6 bases; bases outside gene matches: 7. The germline CDR1 and CDR2 sequences are SEHNR and FQNEAQ (reference sequence). The CDR3 runs 16 residues.

The chain carries TRBV2 and TRBJ2-5; TRBD1 aligns across 7 bases. Germline CDR1 SNHLY, CDR2 FYNNEI. This CDR3 has 15 amino acids. Germline trimming cut 4 bases from V and 5 bases from J; bases unmatched to any gene: 10. CDR3 in DNA: TGTGCCAGCAGTGCGAACAGGGGCGGTGGGGAGACCCAGTACTTC. Its protein product is CASSANRGGGETQYF.

The V gene is TRBV7-8, the J gene TRBJ1-6; possible D gene TRBD1, 6 bases. Per germline, CDR1 SGHVS and CDR2 FQNEAQ. V shed 0 bases and J shed 7 bases, with 10 bases lying between them. The CDR3 is 15 amino acids. In nucleotides, the CDR3 is TGTGCCAGCAGCTTAGCCCAGGGGTCCAATTCACCCCTCCACTTT. Translating gives CASSLAQGSNSPLHF.

V and J are TRBV7-2 and TRBJ2-5; TRBD2 matches 7 bases. The V segment lost 5 bases and the J segment 2 bases; nucleotides outside the gene matches: 5. The CDR3 loop spans 14 amino acids. Germline V gives CDR1 SGHTA, CDR2 FQGNSA. The CDR3 nucleotides are TGTGCCAGCAGCATCCCTAGCGGACAAGAGACCCAGTACTTC. Translating it yields CASSIPSGQETQYF.

The chain recombines TRBV30 with TRBJ1-1; no firm D call. The CDR3 has 11 residues. Germline CDR1 reads GTSNPN; CDR2 reads SVGIG (reference sequence). Trimming cost V 4 bases and J 11 bases, with 14 bases left between them. The CDR3 DNA reads TGTGCCTGGATGGCGGGCAGAGAGGCTTTCTTT. It yields the protein CAWMAGREAFF.

The chain joins TRBV6-5 to TRBJ2-7; tentative D call: TRBD1 (5 bases). CDR3 size: 15 residues. V lost 2 bases and J lost 3, with 14 bases in between. CDR1 is MNHEY, CDR2 SVGAGI, per germline. The CDR3 loop reads CASSYGPTGSYEQYF. DNA for the CDR3: TGTGCCAGCAGTTACGGGCCCACAGGTAGCTACGAGCAGTACTTC.

The V and J genes are TRBV6-5 and TRBJ2-1, with 8 bases identical to TRBD2. Germline CDR1 and CDR2: MNHEY and SVGAGI. The CDR3 loop spans 14 amino acids. Losses at the gene ends were 4 bases for V and 8 bases for J; bases not matched to a gene: 7. CDR3: CASSSRGGLDEQFF. DNA for the CDR3: TGTGCCAGCAGTTCCCGGGGGGGTTTGGATGAGCAGTTCTTC.

The chain couples TRBV24-1 to TRBJ1-4; D is undetermined. Germline V lookup: CDR1 KGHDR, CDR2 SFDVKD. V shed 4 bases and J shed 14 bases, with 13 bases lying between them. The CDR3 has 12 amino acids. In DNA form, the CDR3 reads TGTGCCACCAGTGACCGTACCGGAGGGCTGTTTTTT. Protein: CATSDRTGGLFF.

The chain couples TRBV7-9 to TRBJ2-2; 10 nucleotides agree with TRBD2. The ends lost 4 bases at V and 4 bases at J; junction bases unmatched: 0. CDR3 length: 14 amino acids. Germline-derived CDR1 and CDR2 are SEHNR and FQNEAQ (reference sequence). CDR3: CASSWTSGTGELFF. The DNA for the CDR3 is TGTGCCAGCAGCTGGACTAGCGGCACCGGGGAGCTGTTTTTT. Based on the CDR3 plus reference TRBV7-9 and TRBJ2-2, the full variable domain is DTGVSQNPRHKITKRGQNVTFRCDPISEHNRLYWYRQTLGQGPEFLTYFQNEAQLEKSRLLSDRFSAERPKGSFSTLEIQRTEQGDSAMYLCASSWTSGTGELFFGEGSRLTVL.

The rearrangement links TRBV6-5 to TRBJ1-2, with 11 nucleotides matching TRBD1. The germline gives CDR1 MNHEY, CDR2 SVGAGI. The CDR3 is 14 amino acids. The junction had 8 bases not matched to a gene; V was cut back by 6 bases and J by 8 bases. CDR3 in DNA: TGTGCCAGCAGCGACGGACAGGGGGCGTACGGCTACACCTTC. It specifies CASSDGQGAYGYTF.